Listed here are 22 T cell receptor beta chains from one sample, sequenced in a study of blood T cell repertoires in COVID-19. The table came from immunoSEQ multiplex PCR; TCRdb's copy has only in-frame clones and leaves some out. The data show about 250,000 clones, 85% seen once. The sequencing sample was made of peripheral blood. These receptors were taken from a man aged 45-65 years with COVID-19, enrolled during active disease.

V usage is TRBV13 and J usage is TRBJ2-7; tentative D call: TRBD2 (5 bases). Germline CDR1 is PRHDT and CDR2 is FYEKMQ (reference sequence). The V end lost 2 bases, the J end lost 6 bases, and 14 bases lay between the germline ends. The CDR3 totals 14 residues. The CDR3 region is CASSLKLNGVEQYF. CDR3 nucleotide sequence: TGTGCCAGCAGCTTAAAACTGAACGGGGTCGAGCAGTACTTC.

The rearrangement links TRBV2 to TRBJ2-1, with D possibly matching TRBD2 (7 bases). The CDR3 loop spans 14 amino acids. The germline V gene has CDR1 SNHLY and CDR2 FYNNEI. The germline V and J ends were trimmed by 8 bases and 6 bases, with 17 bases remaining between them. This CDR3 is CASERGAGSNEQFF. CDR3 nucleotide sequence: TGTGCCAGCGAACGGGGGGCGGGGTCCAATGAGCAGTTCTTC.

V gene TRBV6-5 combines with J gene TRBJ2-5, with 9 bases lining up with TRBD1. J was trimmed by 7 bases and V by 5 bases; bases with no gene match: 5. The CDR3 length is 13 residues. The V gene's germline CDR1 is MNHEY and CDR2 SVGAGI. The CDR3 DNA reads TGTGCCAGCAGTCCCGGGACAGGGAGGACCCAGTACTTC. Translating gives CASSPGTGRTQYF.

The chain links TRBV4-3 to TRBJ1-2; D is possibly TRBD1 (5 bases). There are 14 residues in the CDR3. The germline CDR1 and CDR2 sequences are LGHNA and YSLEER. V was cut by 0 bases and J by 9 bases, with 14 bases left in between. CDR3 amino acids: CASSQDPSLGRYTF. The CDR3 nucleotides read TGCGCCAGCAGCCAAGATCCCAGCCTGGGGCGCTACACCTTC.

J is TRBJ2-7 and V is TRBV4-2, with TRBD1 matching over 7 bases. Losses at the gene ends were 0 bases for V and 3 bases for J; bases not matched to a gene: 2. The V gene's germline CDR1 is LGHNA and CDR2 YNFKEQ. This CDR3 comprises 14 residues. CDR3 sequence reads: CASSQEQGLYEQYF. For the CDR3, the DNA is TGTGCCAGCAGCCAAGAACAGGGGCTCTACGAGCAGTACTTC.

The rearrangement uses TRBV30 and TRBJ1-6; a possible D gene is TRBD1 (5 bases). With 4 bases removed from V and 2 bases from J, the gap between germline ends came to 15 bases. This CDR3 is 16 amino acids long. CDR1 GTSNPN and CDR2 SVGIG come from the germline V gene (reference sequence). CDR3 DNA: TGTGCCTGGAAAGGGCCAGGCAGGGCCTATAATTCACCCCTCCACTTT. Translated: CAWKGPGRAYNSPLHF. Supplemented by reference TRBV30 and TRBJ1-6, the full variable domain reads SQTIHQWPATLVQPVGSPLSLECTVEGTSNPNLYWYRQAAGRGLQLLFYSVGIGQISSEVPQNLSASRPQDRQFILSSKKLLLSDSGFYLCAWKGPGRAYNSPLHFGNGTRLTVT.

V and J are TRBV7-2 and TRBJ2-7; TRBD1 is a possible D gene (6 bases). The CDR3 runs 12 residues. Germline V lookup: CDR1 SGHTA, CDR2 FQGNSA. Trimming left V 5 bases short and J 4 bases short, with 9 bases between. In DNA, the CDR3 is TGTGCCAGCAGCAAAACAGGGTACGAGCAGTACTTC. As protein: CASSKTGYEQYF.

The J gene is TRBJ2-2, the V gene TRBV27; 9 positions agree with TRBD1. V gave up 5 bases and J gave up 6 bases; unmatched junction bases: 10. This CDR3 contains 16 residues. CDR1 is MNHEY, CDR2 SMNVEV, per germline (reference sequence). The CDR3 bases are TGTGCCAGCAGTACGCCGGGGACAGGGACTCCCGGGGAGCTGTTTTTT. This codes for CASSTPGTGTPGELFF.

This chain joins TRBV20-1 and TRBJ1-4, with D possibly TRBD1 on 5 matching bases. The germline gives CDR1 DFQATT, CDR2 SNEGSKA (reference sequence). This CDR3 region has 11 residues. V lost 0 bases and J lost 13, with 9 bases in between. CDR3 in DNA: TGCAGTGCTAGAGATGCGGGGCGACTGTTTTTT. Residues: CSARDAGRLFF.

V is TRBV9 and J is TRBJ2-1, with TRBD2 matching 9 bases. CDR1 and CDR2 from the germline V gene are SGDLS and YYNGEE. Trimming removed 4 bases from V and 2 bases from J; junction bases left unmatched: 10. This CDR3 region has 17 residues. CDR3 loop: CASSPLGGGGTYNEQFF. In DNA form, the CDR3 reads TGTGCCAGCAGCCCCTTGGGCGGGGGGGGAACCTACAATGAGCAGTTCTTC. The variable domain in full, completed from reference TRBV9 and TRBJ2-1, reads DSGVTQTPKHLITATGQRVTLRCSPRSGDLSVYWYQQSLDQGLQFLIQYYNGEERAKGNILERFSAQQFPDLHSELNLSSLELGDSALYFCASSPLGGGGTYNEQFFGPGTRLTVL.

The rearrangement uses TRBV7-6 and TRBJ2-5; TRBD1 matches at 8 bases. The CDR3 loop spans 14 amino acids. Per the germline V gene, CDR1 is SGHVS and CDR2 is FNYEAQ. V was pared by 6 bases and J by 1 base, with 4 bases of the junction left unmatched. For the CDR3, the DNA is TGTGCCAGCAGTTACAGGGGGTCCCAAGAGACCCAGTACTTC. It translates to CASSYRGSQETQYF.

The chain carries TRBV7-2 and TRBJ2-1; 11 bases are a match to TRBD2. Germline assignment: CDR1 SGHTA and CDR2 FQGNSA. The J segment lost 0 bases and the V segment lost 4 bases, leaving 2 bases of the junction unmatched. This CDR3 comprises 16 residues. The DNA of the CDR3 is TGTGCCAGCAGCTCTAGCGGGGGGAGCTCCTACAATGAGCAGTTCTTC. Protein: CASSSSGGSSYNEQFF.

The chain carries TRBV27 and TRBJ2-1, with a possible D match to TRBD2 (7 bases). This CDR3 has 17 residues. V was cut by 3 bases and J by 3 bases, with 18 bases left in between. Germline values: CDR1 MNHEY, CDR2 SMNVEV (reference sequence). The CDR3 DNA reads TGTGCCAGCAGTTTCCCGGAGGGGGGGGGCCGCTACAATGAGCAGTTCTTC. Protein sequence: CASSFPEGGGRYNEQFF.

This clone was detected once. CDR3 amino acids: CASSESGGQETQYF. CDR3 bases: TGCGCCAGCAGTGAGTCCGGGGGACAAGAGACCCAGTACTTC. This chain joins TRBV10-1 and TRBJ2-5, with a possible D match to TRBD2 (6 bases). Trimming left V 0 bases short and J 2 bases short, with 7 bases between. Germline CDR1 reads WNHNN; CDR2 reads SYGVQD (reference sequence). The length of the CDR3 is 14 residues.

This clone has a handful of counts. The rearrangement joins TRBV5-1 to TRBJ2-3, with 12 bases fitting TRBD1. The germline V gene has CDR1 SGHRS and CDR2 YFSETQ. This CDR3 has 16 amino acids. The ends lost 5 bases at V and 3 bases at J; junction bases unmatched: 7. The CDR3 region has the DNA TGCGCCAGCAGTTCCCCGGGACAGGGGGCGACAGATACGCAGTATTTT. It is translated as CASSSPGQGATDTQYF.

In its sample, this clone was seen a few times. The V and J genes are TRBV5-4 and TRBJ1-2; D is unclear. The CDR3 is made up of 15 amino acids. Germline V lookup: CDR1 SGHNT, CDR2 YYREEE (reference sequence). The ends were cut back, 4 bases at V and 0 bases at J, with 13 bases in the middle. CDR3 residues: CASSGEWEPNYGYTF. Here the CDR3 DNA reads TGTGCCAGCAGCGGGGAATGGGAGCCTAACTATGGCTACACCTTC.

This rearrangement joins TRBV27 to TRBJ2-2, with 11 bases fitting TRBD2. Germline CDR1 MNHEY, CDR2 SMNVEV (reference sequence). Trimming at V came to 4 bases and at J to 0 bases, leaving 4 bases not matched to a gene. The CDR3 spans 17 residues. DNA for the CDR3: TGTGCCAGCAGTTCTCTAGCGGGGGGCTCGAACACCGGGGAGCTGTTTTTT. Amino acids: CASSSLAGGSNTGELFF.

The chain links TRBV11-2 to TRBJ2-7; a weak D match, TRBD2 (5 bases). This CDR3 is built from 16 residues. Trimming cost V 5 bases and J 0 bases, with 17 bases left between them. CDR1 and CDR2 from the germline V gene are SGHAT and FQNNGV. CDR3 coding DNA: TGTGCCAGCAGCCCCCAAACTAGGGATTCCTCCTACGAGCAGTACTTC. Its protein product is CASSPQTRDSSYEQYF. The entire variable domain, with the rest obtained from reference TRBV11-2 and TRBJ2-7, is as follows: EAGVAQSPRYKIIEKRQSVAFWCNPISGHATLYWYQQILGQGPKLLIQFQNNGVVDDSQLPKDRFSAERLKGVDSTLKIQPAKLEDSAVYLCASSPQTRDSSYEQYFGPGTRLTVT.

The chain employs TRBV2 and TRBJ2-7, with 10 bases matching TRBD2. The CDR3 sequence is 14 residues long. Germline V lookup: CDR1 SNHLY, CDR2 FYNNEI. The V and J ends lost 5 bases and 2 bases, in that order; junction bases with no gene match: 3. The CDR3 coding sequence is TGTGCCAGCAGTTGGACTAGCGGAGCCTACGAGCAGTACTTC. It encodes CASSWTSGAYEQYF.

This clone was seen a single time. The chain recombines TRBV7-8 with TRBJ2-4; D is undetermined. The germline gives CDR1 SGHVS, CDR2 FQNEAQ. Trimming cost V 5 bases and J 0 bases, with 11 bases left between them. The CDR3 runs to 15 residues. In nucleotides, the CDR3 is TGTGCCAGCAGCAACCGGTCTGCAGCCAAAAACATTCAGTACTTC. Encoded protein: CASSNRSAAKNIQYF. Together with reference TRBV7-8 and TRBJ2-4, the CDR3 gives the full variable domain: GAGVSQSPRYKVAKRGQDVALRCDPISGHVSLFWYQQALGQGPEFLTYFQNEAQLDKSGLPSDRFFAERPEGSVSTLKIQRTQQEDSAVYLCASSNRSAAKNIQYFGAGTRLSVL.

V and J are TRBV7-9 and TRBJ1-1; tentative D call: TRBD1 (5 bases). CDR3 length: 14 residues. Trimming stripped 5 bases from V and 3 bases from J, with 13 bases between. The germline gives CDR1 SEHNR, CDR2 FQNEAQ (reference sequence). The CDR3 region is CASSPSDRDTEAFF. The CDR3 DNA follows: TGTGCCAGCAGCCCTTCCGACAGAGACACTGAAGCTTTCTTT.

The rearrangement links TRBV28 to TRBJ2-7, with TRBD1 matching over 10 bases. This CDR3 comprises 14 residues. The germline V gene encodes CDR1 MDHEN and CDR2 SYDVKM. V gave up 7 bases and J gave up 3 bases; unmatched junction bases: 6. CDR3 nucleotides: TGTGCCAGCAATACAGGACAGGGGGGCTACGAGCAGTACTTC. Its translation is CASNTGQGGYEQYF.